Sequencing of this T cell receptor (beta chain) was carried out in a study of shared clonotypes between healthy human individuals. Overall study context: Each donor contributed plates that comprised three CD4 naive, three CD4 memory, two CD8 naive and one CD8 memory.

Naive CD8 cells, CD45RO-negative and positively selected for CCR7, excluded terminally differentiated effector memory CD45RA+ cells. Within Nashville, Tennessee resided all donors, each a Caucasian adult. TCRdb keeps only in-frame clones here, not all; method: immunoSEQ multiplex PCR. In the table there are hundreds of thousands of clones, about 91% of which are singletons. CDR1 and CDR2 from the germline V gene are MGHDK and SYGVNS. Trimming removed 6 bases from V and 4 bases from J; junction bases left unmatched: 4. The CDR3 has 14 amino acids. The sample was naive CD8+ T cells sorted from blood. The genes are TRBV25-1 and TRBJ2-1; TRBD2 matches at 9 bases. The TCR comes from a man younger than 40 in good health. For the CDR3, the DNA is TGTGCCAGCAGATCGACTAGCGGATACAATGAGCAGTTCTTC. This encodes CASRSTSGYNEQFF.